This TCR beta chain is drawn from a study of shared clonotypes between healthy human individuals. Study at large: Researchers assigned three CD4 naive, three CD4 memory, two CD8 naive and one CD8 memory plate to each donor.

Sorted-subset replicate PCR reactions contained 200 to 250 ng DNA, corresponding to approximately 30,000 T cell genomes. Clones were read by immunoSEQ multiplex PCR, and TCRdb kept only the in-frame ones, dropping some. The sample lists fewer than 850,000 clones; around 96% were seen once. CDR1 and CDR2 from the germline V gene are KGHSH and LQKENI. Unmatched junction bases numbered 0, after V lost 4 bases and J lost 0 bases. The CDR3 contains 13 residues. Naive CD8 cells comprised CD45RO-negative, CCR7-positively selected cells, excluding terminally differentiated effector memory CD45RA+ cells. Sequenced sample: naive CD8+ T cells sorted from blood. This receptor was identified in a young man in good health. The chain couples TRBV18 to TRBJ2-7, with TRBD2 matching over 7 bases. The CDR3 DNA reads as TGTGCCAGCTCACGCGGGAGCTCCTACGAGCAGTACTTC. Its protein product is CASSRGSSYEQYF.